The present entry profiles one T cell receptor beta chain with its context. This sample is part of a study of T cell changes during pregnancy in multiple sclerosis. Sequenced by immunoSEQ multiplex PCR; TCRdb stores in-frame clones only, minus some. The data contain more than 50,000 clones, around 92% of them singletons. Trimming shortened V by 0 bases and J by 7 bases, and 17 bases separated the two germline ends. The CDR3 length is 15 residues. In germline, CDR1 is SGHRS, CDR2 YFSETQ. Source: peripheral blood, taken after pregnancy. The gene calls are TRBV5-1 and TRBJ2-7, with D possibly being TRBD2 (7 bases). This TCR came from a female donor in good health, enrolled as a control in a pregnancy study. CDR3 amino acids: CASSLEGGTTREQYF. In nucleotides, the CDR3 is TGCGCCAGCAGCTTGGAAGGGGGGACTACGCGGGAGCAGTACTTC.